Following are 7 T cell receptor beta chains from one sample sequenced in a study of blood T cell repertoires in COVID-19 (dated by TCRdb to the early 2020s). Libraries were prepared through the immunoSEQ multiplex PCR assay. TCRdb took this table from immuneACCESS and kept in-frame rearrangements with V and J called. Such tables lack part of the clones; where checked against another copy, unresolved V genes explain under half of the gap, and the rest is unexplained. Here the sample has about 230,000 clones; roughly nine tenths occur a single time. The ten most abundant clones make up 4% of the sample. Sample: PBMCs or T cells enriched from blood (not recorded which). These receptors came from a woman in her 30s with acute COVID-19.

This chain links TRBV5-1 with TRBJ2-3; TRBD1 matches at 9 bases. The CDR3 contains 16 residues. Germline values: CDR1 SGHRS, CDR2 YFSETQ. V was pared by 5 bases and J by 3 bases, with 10 bases of the junction left unmatched. The CDR3 loop reads CASRYTGGQGTDTQYF. DNA for the CDR3: TGCGCCAGCAGATATACAGGGGGCCAGGGGACAGATACGCAGTATTTT.

Here the CDR3 DNA reads TGTGCCAGCAGCCAAGGGGGGACTAGCGTCGAGACCCAGTACTTC. It yields the protein CASSQGGTSVETQYF. This chain links TRBV4-2 with TRBJ2-5, with 10 bases aligning to TRBD2. This CDR3 contains 15 residues. Trimming at V came to 1 base and at J to 5 bases, leaving 4 bases not matched to a gene. CDR1 is LGHNA, CDR2 YNFKEQ, per germline.

The CDR3 sequence is CASSPLSGRFNSPLHF. The CDR3 DNA reads as TGTGCCAGCAGTCCGTTGTCCGGCAGGTTCAATTCACCCCTCCACTTT. This rearrangement joins TRBV27 to TRBJ1-6; D remains ambiguous. Germline CDR1 reads MNHEY; CDR2 reads SMNVEV (reference sequence). CDR3 length: 16 residues. V lost 5 bases and J 7 bases, leaving 18 bases between the germline ends.

The V call is TRBV5-1, the J call TRBJ1-4; 9 bases are shared with TRBD1. V gave up 4 bases and J gave up 6 bases; unmatched junction bases: 10. This CDR3 has 16 residues. Per the germline V gene, CDR1 is SGHRS and CDR2 is YFSETQ. This CDR3 is CASSPTPGTGYEKLFF. CDR3 DNA: TGCGCCAGCAGCCCTACCCCAGGGACAGGGTATGAAAAACTGTTTTTT.

The V and J genes are TRBV2 and TRBJ2-3, with 14 bases identical to TRBD2. Trimming removed 10 bases from V and 1 base from J; junction bases left unmatched: 4. The CDR3 is made up of 15 amino acids. The germline gives CDR1 SNHLY, CDR2 FYNNEI. For the CDR3, the DNA is TGTGCCACCGGGGGACTAGCGGGGGGCACAGATACGCAGTATTTT. This sequence encodes CATGGLAGGTDTQYF. The variable domain in full, with the rest retrieved from reference TRBV2 and TRBJ2-3, is EPEVTQTPSHQVTQMGQEVILRCVPISNHLYFYWYRQILGQKVEFLVSFYNNEISEKSEIFDDQFSVERPDGSNFTLKIRSTKLEDSAMYFCATGGLAGGTDTQYFGPGTRLTVL.

This chain uses TRBV3-1 (or the pseudogene TRBV3-2) with TRBJ1-2, with a possible D match to TRBD1 (5 bases). Germline CDR1 reads LGHDT; CDR2 reads YNNKEL (reference sequence). The CDR3 has 15 residues. The V gene lost 4 bases and the J gene lost 6 bases, with 18 bases spanning the gap. CDR3: CASSRRGQSQDGYTF. In nucleotides, the CDR3 is TGTGCCAGCAGCCGTAGGGGCCAGAGCCAGGATGGCTACACCTTC.

The CDR3 DNA follows: TGTGCCAGCAGCGCAGGGGTAGGGAACGAGCAGTACTTC. Translating gives CASSAGVGNEQYF. This chain uses TRBV7-9 with TRBJ2-7, with TRBD1 as a possible D gene (6 bases). V was pared by 5 bases and J by 5 bases, with 13 bases between. Germline assignment: CDR1 SEHNR and CDR2 FQNEAQ (reference sequence). The CDR3 has 13 amino acids.